This TCR beta chain was identified during a study of T cell responses to AZD1222 COVID-19 vaccine. The table came from immunoSEQ multiplex PCR; TCRdb's copy has only in-frame clones and leaves some out. The profile shows 95,000 to 150,000 clones, 75% to 85% of them singletons. As concerns this clone: Its target is not known.

Regarding the study as a whole: Females made up more of the donors, who were largely white British, and clonal diversity may have come out too low. Dominant CD4 TCR responses targeted spike regions 160-218 and 743-854.

This receptor was obtained from an adult who received the AZD1222 COVID-19 vaccine. Sequences were derived from peripheral blood, sampled 28 days after the second AZD1222 dose.

CDR3 in amino acids: CASSLRGTANTGELFF. The CDR3 DNA follows: TGTGCCAGCAGCCTAAGAGGTACAGCGAACACCGGGGAGCTGTTTTTT. The chain is built from TRBV3-1 (or the pseudogene TRBV3-2) and TRBJ2-2; D ambiguous. The length of the CDR3 is 16 residues. The germline gives CDR1 LGHDT, CDR2 YNNKEL (reference sequence). V shed 4 bases and J shed 0 bases, with 12 bases lying between them.